This T cell receptor beta chain was profiled in a study of cytomegalovirus exposure and HLA in healthy donors. J lost 1 base, V lost 6 bases, and 1 base had no gene match. The germline gives CDR1 MDHEN, CDR2 SYDVKM. This CDR3 comprises 14 residues. TCRdb's copy holds only in-frame clones and misses some; the assay was immunoSEQ multiplex PCR. The repertoire has over 150,000 clones, about 85% of them found once; the top ten carry about 17%. This clone appeared a single time. This sample also contains other DNA sequences that code for the same CDR3. The sample was PBMCs. This receptor was obtained from a man younger than 35 in good health and CMV-seropositive. The gene calls are TRBV28 and TRBJ1-2; TRBD1 matches 11 bases. The CDR3 region has the DNA TGTGCCAGCAGAGGGACAGGGGGTAACTATGGCTACACCTTC. It encodes CASRGTGGNYGYTF.